This is a list of T cell receptor beta chains from one sample in a study of shared clonotypes between healthy human individuals. The data were produced by immunoSEQ multiplex PCR, yet TCRdb's version contains in-frame clones alone and is incomplete. The data contain roughly 1,000,000 clones, around 78% of them singletons. Source material: memory CD4+ T cells from PBMCs. Receptors were obtained from a man between 18 and 35 years old in good health. Some clones in this sample may be carry-over from other donors' samples. Both conserved end residues are trimmed from each CDR3. Each record gives: J gene, V gene, CDR3 protein.

TRBJ1-5 TRBV28 ASSLFRRSQPQH
TRBJ2-3 TRBV5-4 ASSLMGGSEDTQY
TRBJ1-2 TRBV10-1 ASSSDRAGSIGYT
TRBJ2-1 TRBV2 ASATEAVEQF
TRBJ2-1 TRBV11-3 ASSLELYNEQF
TRBJ1-2 TRBV5-5 ASSLLRTGLTGYT
TRBJ2-1 TRBV2 ASRRVAGGGGEQF
TRBJ1-6 TRBV2 ASSRYSYNSPLH
TRBJ1-5 TRBV6-1 ASRGQGTNNQPQH
TRBJ1-4 TRBV7-6 ASSLGGTNEKLF
TRBJ2-3 TRBV18 ASSPLRETDTQY
TRBJ2-2 TRBV11-2 ASSLGPTSGGTGELF
TRBJ1-2 TRBV11-1 ASSPVGDYGYT
TRBJ2-1 TRBV19 ASSTDSGLYNEQF
TRBJ2-7 TRBV18 ASSPGTGASYEQY
TRBJ2-7 TRBV28 ASSFGRANEQY